Below, 6 T cell receptor beta chains from the same sample are listed, as sequenced in a study of human T cells and chemical hapten exposure. TCRdb reprocessed the RACE reads via MiXCR and lists one record per CDR3 protein. Of some 340,000 distinct CDR3 sequences listed, about 7% are singletons. Regarding time point: patch test 1, 2 weeks after DPC sensitization. Treatment noted: therapeutic diphenylcyclopropenone sensitization with weekly scalp DPC. The sample consisted of whole blood, taken in connection with sensitization to the hapten diphenylcyclopropenone (DPC). Every receptor here comes from a woman under 30 with alopecia areata. Some clones in this sample may be carry-over from other donors' samples.

This clonotype was picked up a small number of times. The chain is built from TRBV9 and TRBJ1-6; TRBD1 agrees at 7 bases. V lost 3 bases, J lost 10 bases, and 7 bases stayed unmatched. The CDR3 contains 14 residues. Germline loops: CDR1 SGDLS, CDR2 YYNGEE. Here the CDR3 DNA reads TGTGCCAGCAGCGGACACAGGGGATTCTCACCCCTCCACTTT. Its translation: CASSGHRGFSPLHF.

The gene calls are TRBV27 and TRBJ2-1; 14 positions agree with TRBD2. The germline gives CDR1 MNHEY, CDR2 SMNVEV (reference sequence). The trim removed 5 bases at V and 4 bases at J, leaving 4 bases unmatched. CDR3 length: 16 residues. The CDR3 spells CASSRRTSGGYNEQFF. CDR3 DNA: TGTGCCAGCAGTCGACGGACTAGCGGGGGGTACAATGAGCAGTTCTTC.

V gene TRBV14 combines with J gene TRBJ1-4, with a tentative D call TRBD1 (5 bases). V lost 4 bases and J lost 0, with 9 bases in between. In germline, CDR1 is SGHDN, CDR2 FVKESK. The CDR3 length is 15 residues. The CDR3 coding sequence is TGTGCCAGCAGCCGACAGACCGCAACTAATGAAAAACTGTTTTTT. Protein: CASSRQTATNEKLFF.

This clonotype was observed a few times. The chain joins TRBV19 to TRBJ1-6; D unresolved. Germline V CDR1 and CDR2: LNHDA, SQIVND (reference sequence). The CDR3 spans 15 residues. V was pared by 6 bases and J by 6 bases, with 15 bases between. CDR3 DNA sequence: TGTGCCAGTAGGGGAGACAAAGGGAGTAATTCACCCCTCCACTTT. Amino acids: CASRGDKGSNSPLHF.

This clonotype was seen more than once but under ten times. The V gene is TRBV25-1, the J gene TRBJ2-1; D gene unclear. The CDR3 loop spans 21 amino acids. The germline CDR1 and CDR2 sequences are MGHDK and SYGVNS. Trimming left V 2 bases short and J 3 bases short, with 29 bases between. CDR3 in amino acids: CASSEKHNELYSRRDYNEQFF. The CDR3 nucleotides read TGTGCCAGCAGTGAAAAACACAACGAATTATACAGTCGGCGAGACTACAATGAGCAGTTCTTC.

This clonotype appeared many times. The V gene is TRBV6-1, the J gene TRBJ2-2; D possibly corresponds to TRBD2 (7 bases). Trimming removed 11 bases at V and 0 bases at J, with 25 bases between. The CDR3 covers 18 residues. CDR1 MNHNS and CDR2 SASEGT come from the germline V gene. The CDR3 loop reads CASKSRAGAYANTGELFF. The CDR3 bases are TGTGCCTCAAAATCTCGGGCGGGGGCTTACGCGAACACCGGGGAGCTGTTTTTT.